These T cell receptor beta chains were read from a single sample in a study of cytomegalovirus exposure and HLA in healthy donors. TCRdb's copy holds only in-frame clones and misses some; the assay was immunoSEQ multiplex PCR. The data show tens of thousands of clones, around 78% seen once. Sequencing was done on a sample of PBMCs. These TCRs come from a young man in good health and CMV-seronegative. Both conserved end residues are part of each CDR3. The D gene is left open where the match is weak. Size tells how often a clone was seen (once, few, many) or the class of an expanded clone, and some rows leave it out.

>.|TRBJ2-1|15|TRBD2|TRBV14
CASSFLAGGYNEQFF
TGTGCCAGCAGTTTCCTAGCGGGGGGGTACAATGAGCAGTTCTTC
>.|TRBJ1-2|15|.|TRBV9
CASSEAGSRSDGYTF
TGTGCCAGCAGCGAGGCAGGGTCCCGCTCCGATGGCTACACCTTC
>.|TRBJ2-4|15|.|TRBV4-3
CASSPNRPPKNIQYF
TGCGCCAGCAGCCCTAACAGGCCCCCCAAAAACATTCAGTACTTC
>.|TRBJ2-2|17|TRBD2|TRBV11-3
CASSKGLAGRNTGELFF
TGTGCCAGCAGCAAGGGACTAGCGGGGAGAAACACCGGGGAGCTGTTTTTT
>once|TRBJ2-5|15|.|TRBV4-1
CASSQERFGRETQYF
TGCGCCAGCAGCCAAGAGAGGTTTGGCCGGGAGACCCAGTACTTC
>.|TRBJ1-4|15|TRBD1|TRBV27
CASSSLTGLGEKLFF
TGTGCCAGCAGTTCTCTGACAGGGTTGGGTGAAAAACTGTTTTTT
>.|TRBJ2-5|12|TRBD1|TRBV11-2
CASRWDSQTQYF
TGTGCCAGCAGATGGGACAGTCAGACCCAGTACTTC
>.|TRBJ1-3|16|TRBD1|TRBV5-8
CASSSSGGPSGNTIYF
TGTGCCAGCAGCTCATCAGGGGGCCCCTCTGGAAACACCATATATTTT
>.|TRBJ1-5|15|TRBD1|TRBV7-8
CASSLVGTGVQPQHF
TGTGCCAGCAGCTTAGTTGGGACAGGGGTCCAGCCCCAGCATTTT
>.|TRBJ2-1|18|TRBD1|TRBV7-3
CASSQAPGTGGSYNEQFF
TGTGCCAGCAGCCAAGCACCCGGGACAGGGGGCTCCTACAATGAGCAGTTCTTC
>.|TRBJ2-1|13|.|TRBV4-1
CASSQAGNNEQFF
TGCGCCAGCAGCCAAGCGGGGAACAATGAGCAGTTCTTC
>few|TRBJ2-7|14|.|TRBV5-1
CASSREHGPYEQYF
TGCGCCAGCAGCAGGGAGCACGGCCCCTACGAGCAGTACTTC
>.|TRBJ1-5|12|.|TRBV15
CATSRDSRPQHF
TGTGCCACCAGCAGAGATTCGCGGCCCCAGCATTTT
>.|TRBJ1-2|11|.|TRBV20-1
CSASTAHGYTF
TGCAGTGCTAGCACAGCCCATGGCTACACCTTC
>.|TRBJ1-6|15|.|TRBV19
CASKSQGERNSPLHF
TGTGCCAGTAAATCACAGGGAGAACGGAATTCACCCCTCCACTTT
>.|TRBJ1-6|16|TRBD1|TRBV5-1
CASSRLTGGGNSPLHF
TGCGCCAGCAGCAGATTAACAGGGGGTGGGAATTCACCCCTCCACTTT
>.|TRBJ2-5|15|TRBD2|TRBV6-5
CASGRLAGGPETQYF
TGTGCCAGCGGTCGGCTAGCGGGGGGGCCGGAGACCCAGTACTTC
>few|TRBJ2-5|15|.|TRBV27
CASSLAVGGEETQYF
TGTGCCAGCAGTCTCGCCGTCGGGGGAGAAGAGACCCAGTACTTC
>once|TRBJ1-2|16|.|TRBV28
CASSVALGGLHYGYTF
TGTGCCAGCAGTGTGGCCCTTGGGGGCCTTCACTATGGCTACACCTTC
>.|TRBJ2-1|12|.|TRBV11-3
CASSLGGSIQFF
TGTGCCAGCAGCTTAGGCGGCAGTATCCAGTTCTTC
>.|TRBJ2-7|14|.|TRBV7-8
CASSLGEVAREQYF
TGTGCCAGCAGCTTAGGTGAGGTCGCGCGGGAGCAGTACTTC
>.|TRBJ1-4|15|TRBD1|TRBV5-1
CASSLEGQGGGKLFF
TGCGCCAGCAGCTTGGAGGGACAGGGAGGGGGAAAACTGTTTTTT
>.|TRBJ2-7|16|.|TRBV7-9
CASSSSVDTVSYEQYF
TGTGCCAGCAGCTCCTCGGTGGACACCGTCTCCTACGAGCAGTACTTC
>.|TRBJ2-1|15|TRBD2|TRBV12-5
CASGSGLGKYNEQFF
TGTGCTAGTGGTTCGGGACTAGGCAAGTACAATGAGCAGTTCTTC
>.|TRBJ2-7|14|.|TRBV27
CASSLLRTPYEQYF
TGTGCCAGCAGTTTACTGAGAACCCCCTACGAGCAGTACTTC
>.|TRBJ2-7|15|.|TRBV9
CASSGDSFPPYEQYF
TGTGCCAGCAGCGGTGACAGTTTTCCCCCCTACGAGCAGTACTTC
>.|TRBJ2-7|13|.|TRBV6-5
CASSPGQTYEQYF
TGTGCCAGCAGTCCGGGACAAACCTACGAGCAGTACTTC
>.|TRBJ2-1|14|TRBD1|TRBV4-1
CASSQGQGYNEQFF
TGCGCCAGCAGCCAGGGACAGGGCTACAATGAGCAGTTCTTC
>.|TRBJ1-2|15|.|TRBV4-3
CASSFRVEVTYGYTF
TGCGCCAGCAGCTTTCGGGTGGAGGTTACCTATGGCTACACCTTC
>once|TRBJ1-2|16|.|TRBV4-1
CASSQEAPTANYGYTF
TGCGCCAGCAGCCAAGAGGCACCAACAGCTAACTATGGCTACACCTTC
>.|TRBJ2-3|16|TRBD2|TRBV4-1
CASSLLAGDLVDTQYF
TGCGCCAGCAGCCTACTAGCGGGAGATCTTGTAGATACGCAGTATTTT